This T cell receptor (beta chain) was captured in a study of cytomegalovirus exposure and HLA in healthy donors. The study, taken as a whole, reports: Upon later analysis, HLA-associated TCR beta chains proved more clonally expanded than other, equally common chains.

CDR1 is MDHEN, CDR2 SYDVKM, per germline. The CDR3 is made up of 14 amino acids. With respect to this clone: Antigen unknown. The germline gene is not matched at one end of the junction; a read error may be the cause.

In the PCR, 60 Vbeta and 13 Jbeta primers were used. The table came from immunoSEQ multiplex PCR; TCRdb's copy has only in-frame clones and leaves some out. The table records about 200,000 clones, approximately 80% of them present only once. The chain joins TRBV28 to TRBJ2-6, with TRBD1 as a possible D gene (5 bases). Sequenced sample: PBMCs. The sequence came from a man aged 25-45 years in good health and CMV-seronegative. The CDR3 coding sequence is TGTGCCAGCAGTATGGTCTCTGGGGCCAGCGTCCTGACTTTC. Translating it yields CASSMVSGASVLTF.